The 26 T cell receptor beta chains listed next were all sequenced from one sample in a study of cytomegalovirus exposure and HLA in healthy donors. PCR amplification relied on 60 Vbeta primers (plus 13 Jbeta primers). The data were produced by immunoSEQ multiplex PCR, yet TCRdb's version contains in-frame clones alone and is incomplete. The sample carries over 80,000 clones, roughly 74% recorded once. What was sequenced was PBMCs. The receptors derive from a female donor in good health and CMV-seropositive.

The chain links TRBV7-8 to TRBJ1-1; TRBD1 is a possible D gene (6 bases). V lost 4 bases and J 4 bases, leaving 13 bases between the germline ends. This CDR3 comprises 14 residues. Germline CDR1 and CDR2: SGHVS and FQNEAQ. CDR3 nucleotide sequence: TGTGCCAGCAGCTCCCGGGAAGGGGGCACTGAAGCTTTCTTT. Amino acids: CASSSREGGTEAFF.

This clone was recorded a few times. This chain links TRBV6-5 with TRBJ1-1; 7 positions agree with TRBD1. Germline V gene data show CDR1 as MNHEY and CDR2 as SVGAGI. This CDR3 comprises 15 residues. The ends lost 0 bases at V and 1 base at J; junction bases unmatched: 2. CDR3: CASSYSGGANTEAFF. The CDR3 bases are TGTGCCAGCAGTTACTCAGGGGGCGCGAACACTGAAGCTTTCTTT.

V usage is TRBV7-9 and J usage is TRBJ1-5; D uncertain. The CDR3 runs 15 residues. V lost 1 base and J 6 bases, leaving 13 bases between the germline ends. From germline, CDR1 is SEHNR and CDR2 FQNEAQ (reference sequence). CDR3 region: CASSLDFGSSQPQHF. The CDR3 DNA follows: TGTGCCAGCAGCTTAGATTTCGGGTCCTCTCAGCCCCAGCATTTT.

CDR3 region: CASSQLRGSGINEQYF. DNA of the CDR3: TGCGCCAGCAGCCAACTCAGGGGGTCCGGAATCAACGAGCAGTACTTC. The chain carries TRBV4-1 and TRBJ2-7; 7 nucleotides agree with TRBD1. V lost 2 bases and J lost 5; bases outside the gene matches: 12. Germline lookup yields CDR1 MGHRA and CDR2 YSYEKL. The CDR3 has 16 amino acids.

The rearrangement uses TRBV7-3 and TRBJ2-1; weak D call: TRBD2 (6 bases). Trimming cost V 5 bases and J 7 bases, with 12 bases left between them. Looked up from germline, CDR1 is SGHTA and CDR2 is FQGTGA. The CDR3 contains 13 residues. CDR3 nucleotide sequence: TGTGCCAGCAGCCCATCTGGGGGGAATGAGCAGTTCTTC. Translating it yields CASSPSGGNEQFF.

Written as DNA, the CDR3 is TGCGCCAGCAGCTTCAATCGGGATGGCTACACCTTC. This sequence encodes CASSFNRDGYTF. The chain is built from TRBV5-1 and TRBJ1-2; D is undetermined. CDR3 length: 12 amino acids. The V gene's germline CDR1 is SGHRS and CDR2 YFSETQ. The V and J ends lost 2 bases and 6 bases respectively, with 8 bases between them.

The chain is built from TRBV2 and TRBJ1-2; maybe TRBD1 (6 bases). Trimming shortened V by 6 bases and J by 6 bases, and 17 bases separated the two germline ends. CDR1 is SNHLY, CDR2 FYNNEI, per germline. The CDR3 length is 14 residues. CDR3 protein: CASRWRFNRDGYTF. CDR3 nucleotide sequence: TGTGCCAGCAGATGGAGGTTTAACAGGGATGGCTACACCTTC. The variable domain in full, with the rest retrieved from reference TRBV2 and TRBJ1-2, is EPEVTQTPSHQVTQMGQEVILRCVPISNHLYFYWYRQILGQKVEFLVSFYNNEISEKSEIFDDQFSVERPDGSNFTLKIRSTKLEDSAMYFCASRWRFNRDGYTFGSGTRLTVV.

The V call is TRBV5-1, the J call TRBJ2-5; unclear D gene. The V and J ends lost 0 bases and 5 bases respectively, with 5 bases between them. CDR3 length equals 12 residues. In germline, CDR1 is SGHRS, CDR2 YFSETQ. The CDR3 DNA reads TGCGCCAGCAGCTTGGCCGGGGAGACCCAGTACTTC. It yields the protein CASSLAGETQYF.

The V and J genes are TRBV9 and TRBJ2-3; maybe TRBD2 (5 bases). Per germline, CDR1 SGDLS and CDR2 YYNGEE. The V end lost 3 bases, the J end lost 6 bases, and 11 bases lay between the germline ends. This CDR3 is built from 13 residues. Here the CDR3 reads CASSATAADTQYF. The CDR3, as DNA: TGTGCCAGCAGCGCCACAGCGGCGGATACGCAGTATTTT.

This chain connects TRBV9 to TRBJ1-5; D is unresolved. The V and J ends lost 2 bases and 4 bases respectively, with 13 bases between them. The CDR3 runs to 15 residues. The germline gives CDR1 SGDLS, CDR2 YYNGEE. The CDR3 DNA reads TGTGCCAGCAGCGTCGGGGTAAACGGGAATCAGCCCCAGCATTTT. Translation: CASSVGVNGNQPQHF.

J is TRBJ1-5 and V is TRBV28; D might be TRBD1 (5 bases). V was pared by 6 bases and J by 3 bases, with 15 bases between. The CDR3 contains 15 residues. Per the germline V gene, CDR1 is MDHEN and CDR2 is SYDVKM. The CDR3 region is CASRPEPGSNQPQHF. Written as DNA, the CDR3 is TGTGCCAGCAGACCCGAACCAGGGTCCAATCAGCCCCAGCATTTT.

V usage is TRBV6-1 and J usage is TRBJ2-1; TRBD2 matches at 11 bases. This CDR3 is 15 amino acids long. Germline V gene lookup returns CDR1 MNHNS and CDR2 SASEGT. V dropped 6 bases and J dropped 8; count of bases not matched to a gene: 9. The CDR3 region has the DNA TGTGCCAGCAGCCGGATAGCGGGAGGGGTCGATGAGCAGTTCTTC. Its translation is CASSRIAGGVDEQFF.

V usage is TRBV19 and J usage is TRBJ2-3; 8 bases agree with TRBD1. There are 13 residues in the CDR3. The germline CDR1 and CDR2 sequences are LNHDA and SQIVND (reference sequence). V shed 6 bases, J shed 10 bases, and the junction held 9 bases outside the gene matches. CDR3 coding DNA: TGTGCCAGTAGAAACACCGGGACAGGCCCGCAGTATTTT. It specifies CASRNTGTGPQYF.

The V call is TRBV6-5, the J call TRBJ1-1, with D possibly TRBD1 on 5 matching bases. In germline, CDR1 is MNHEY, CDR2 SVGAGI. The CDR3 spans 13 residues. V was trimmed by 4 bases and J by 1 base, leaving 7 bases between them. CDR3 DNA sequence: TGTGCCAGCAGTTTCGGGGGGAACACTGAAGCTTTCTTT. Protein: CASSFGGNTEAFF.

For this clone: One junction end disagrees with the germline gene, perhaps due to a read error. The rearrangement links TRBV7-7 to TRBJ2-3; D remains unclear. The CDR3 length is 13 residues. Germline lookup yields CDR1 SSHAT and CDR2 FNYEAQ (reference sequence). CDR3 nucleotides: TGTGCTAGCAGCCGCGACACTACAGATACGCAGTATTTT. The encoded protein is CASSRDTTDTQYF.

The V call is TRBV5-4, the J call TRBJ1-1; D is unresolved. The V gene's germline CDR1 is SGHNT and CDR2 YYREEE (reference sequence). The CDR3 consists of 14 residues. V shed 0 bases and J shed 3 bases, with 9 bases lying between them. This chain's CDR3 is CASSLGGKDTEAFF. CDR3 sequence (DNA): TGTGCCAGCAGCTTGGGAGGGAAGGACACTGAAGCTTTCTTT.

This clone was seen a single time. The CDR3 DNA follows: TGTGCCAGCAGCCCCGGATCCTACAGCGGGGAGACCCAGTACTTC. Translated, it gives CASSPGSYSGETQYF. The chain links TRBV4-2 to TRBJ2-5; a weak D match, TRBD2 (6 bases). V lost 4 bases and J 5 bases, leaving 17 bases between the germline ends. Germline lookup yields CDR1 LGHNA and CDR2 YNFKEQ. This CDR3 contains 15 residues.

The count of this clone is one. This rearrangement joins TRBV2 to TRBJ1-2, with 7 bases identical to TRBD1. The CDR3 covers 14 residues. Trimming at V came to 10 bases and at J to 4 bases, leaving 12 bases not matched to a gene. Germline V gene lookup returns CDR1 SNHLY and CDR2 FYNNEI. CDR3 coding DNA: TGTGCCATCCGTCAGGGGGTCTCCCCCTATGGCTACACCTTC. Protein sequence: CAIRQGVSPYGYTF. The full variable domain, in which reference TRBV2 and TRBJ1-2 provide the parts outside the CDR3, is EPEVTQTPSHQVTQMGQEVILRCVPISNHLYFYWYRQILGQKVEFLVSFYNNEISEKSEIFDDQFSVERPDGSNFTLKIRSTKLEDSAMYFCAIRQGVSPYGYTFGSGTRLTVV.

The gene calls are TRBV4-3 and TRBJ1-4; D is possibly TRBD1 (5 bases). V was trimmed by 0 bases and J by 6 bases, leaving 14 bases between them. CDR3 size: 16 residues. In germline, CDR1 is LGHNA, CDR2 YSLEER. CDR3 bases: TGCGCCAGCAGCCAAGATGCCGGGGGACCCCATGAAAAACTGTTTTTT. The encoded protein is CASSQDAGGPHEKLFF.

The CDR3 is CASSPPLMGRDTGELFF. In DNA, the CDR3 is TGTGCCAGCAGCCCCCCATTGATGGGGCGTGACACCGGGGAGCTGTTTTTT. This chain connects TRBV11-3 to TRBJ2-2; D may be TRBD1 (5 bases). Germline V gene sequence: CDR1 SGHNT, CDR2 YENEEA. V dropped 5 bases and J dropped 3 bases, with 19 bases sitting between them. The CDR3 consists of 17 residues.

In this sample, this clone turned up a few times. This chain joins TRBV7-2 and TRBJ2-1, with 12 bases fitting TRBD2. The CDR3 spans 15 residues. The germline V gene has CDR1 SGHTA and CDR2 FQGNSA. Unmatched junction bases numbered 7, after V lost 6 bases and J lost 7 bases. The CDR3, as DNA: TGTGCCAGCAGTTTGACTAGCGGGAGTGGAAATGAGCAGTTCTTC. This encodes CASSLTSGSGNEQFF. Full variable domain (rest looked up from reference TRBV7-2 and TRBJ2-1): GAGVSQSPSNKVTEKGKDVELRCDPISGHTALYWYRQSLGQGLEFLIYFQGNSAPDKSGLPSDRFSAERTGGSVSTLTIQRTQQEDSAVYLCASSLTSGSGNEQFFGPGTRLTVL.

The genes are TRBV2 and TRBJ2-3; TRBD2 might be the D (7 bases). CDR3 length: 15 amino acids. Trimming cost V 3 bases and J 11 bases, with 21 bases left between them. Germline V gene lookup returns CDR1 SNHLY and CDR2 FYNNEI. The CDR3 sequence is CASSEGRGGTSRQYF. DNA of the CDR3: TGTGCCAGCAGTGAGGGCAGGGGAGGGACCTCTAGGCAGTATTTT.

This chain joins TRBV10-2 and TRBJ2-1, with 10 positions matching TRBD2. This CDR3 comprises 16 residues. CDR1 WSHSY and CDR2 SAAADI come from the germline V gene. Unmatched junction bases numbered 11, after V lost 8 bases and J lost 4 bases. The CDR3 sequence: CASAKVSGGLYNEQFF. CDR3 DNA sequence: TGCGCCAGCGCGAAGGTTAGCGGGGGGCTTTACAATGAGCAGTTCTTC.

The J gene is TRBJ1-1, the V gene TRBV28; no reliable D call. Trimming took 3 bases from V and 0 from J, leaving 8 bases between them. The CDR3 totals 14 residues. The V gene's germline CDR1 is MDHEN and CDR2 SYDVKM. In DNA, the CDR3 is TGTGCCAGCAGTTTTTATTCCCTGAACACTGAAGCTTTCTTT. Its protein product is CASSFYSLNTEAFF.

The chain employs TRBV6-5 and TRBJ1-1; 7 nucleotides match TRBD1. The CDR3 covers 13 residues. Per germline, CDR1 MNHEY and CDR2 SVGAGI. J was trimmed by 6 bases and V by 6 bases; bases with no gene match: 7. In DNA, the CDR3 is TGTGCCAGCAGGCTGACAGGGAGTCCTGAAGCTTTCTTT. Protein: CASRLTGSPEAFF.

This chain connects TRBV6-4 to TRBJ2-3, with 9 bases aligning to TRBD1. J gave up 6 bases and V 3 bases, and 7 bases lay outside the gene matches. Germline V CDR1 and CDR2: MRHNA, SNTAGT. The CDR3 sequence is 15 residues long. The CDR3 bases are TGTGCCAGCAGTGAAGGGACAGGGTCTTCGGATACGCAGTATTTT. It specifies CASSEGTGSSDTQYF.